This T cell receptor beta chain appears in the sequencing data of a study of blood T cell repertoires in COVID-19. Study information: The analysed material was cDNA or gDNA that came from T cells, B-cell-depleted T cells, or PBMCs.

Germline V gene lookup returns CDR1 LNHDA and CDR2 SQIVND (reference sequence). The CDR3 spans 15 residues. Trimming pared 7 bases from V and 4 bases from J, leaving 16 bases between. Data came from immunoSEQ multiplex PCR; TCRdb stores just in-frame clones and leaves some out. The table lists approximately 52,000 clones, around 93% of them singletons, with around 3% in the top ten. This chain connects TRBV19 to TRBJ1-4; perhaps TRBD1 as D (6 bases). This receptor was obtained from a man between 50 and 59 years old with acute or convalescent COVID-19. Material for sequencing was peripheral blood. DNA of the CDR3: TGTGCCAGTACCCCACAGTCAGGGGTTAATGAAAAACTGTTTTTT. Residues: CASTPQSGVNEKLFF.